The T cell receptor (beta chain) described here comes from a study of T cell responses to AZD1222 COVID-19 vaccine. The protocol was immunoSEQ multiplex PCR, while the TCRdb copy is restricted to in-frame clones and leaves out a portion. This sample has some 120,000 clones, with approximately 83% found just once. Trimming took off 5 bases at V and 6 bases at J, with 11 bases between the two ends. There are 13 residues in the CDR3. Germline loops: CDR1 WSHSY, CDR2 SAAADI. As regards this clone: Its antigen is not identified.

Findings of the study overall: Spike-specific TCR depth and breadth grew after two AZD1222 doses. White British people made up most donors, females outnumbered males, and clonal diversity was possibly underestimated.

The sequence derives from an adult in good health. The starting material was peripheral blood, obtained on day 0 of AZD1222 vaccination. V and J are TRBV10-2 and TRBJ1-5, with a possible D match to TRBD1 (5 bases). The CDR3: CASSPDSSQPQHF. The CDR3 DNA reads TGCGCCAGCAGTCCAGACAGCTCTCAGCCCCAGCATTTT.